This TCR beta chain was identified during a study of T cells after posttransplantation cyclophosphamide. The study's findings and limits: Blood and skin or GI T cell repertoires showed limited TRB overlap.

The CDR3 has 14 amino acids. Germline V gives CDR1 MNHEY, CDR2 SVGAGI. The junction had 5 bases not matched to a gene; V was cut back by 5 bases and J by 2 bases. Points on this clone: Antigen: not known.

Repertoires were generated with immunoSEQ multiplex PCR, while TCRdb's copy carries only in-frame clones and drops some. The table lists tens of thousands of clones, roughly 70% of them singletons, with about 0.7% in the top ten. The V call is TRBV6-5, the J call TRBJ2-7; TRBD1 agrees at 8 bases. The specimen was memory CD4+ T cells sorted from PBMCs. This receptor was identified in a woman in her sixties or seventies in good health, CMV-negative, and a related stem cell transplant donor. This CDR3 reads CASSVGQGPYEQYF. CDR3 coding DNA: TGTGCCAGCAGTGTTGGACAGGGTCCCTACGAGCAGTACTTC.